This record looks at one T cell receptor (beta chain) sequence and its context. This specimen belongs to a study of OX40 agonist ivuxolimab in advanced cancers. About the research overall: Age averaged around 59 years (range about 23 to 80), and roughly 82% were male.

Clones were read by immunoSEQ multiplex PCR, and TCRdb kept only the in-frame ones, dropping some. The sample records 55,000 to 75,000 clones, roughly 80% being singletons. Per the germline V gene, CDR1 is SGHKS and CDR2 is YYEKEE (reference sequence). This CDR3 comprises 16 residues. Trimming took 3 bases from V and 4 from J, leaving 19 bases between them. This clonotype originated in an adult with an advanced solid tumor such as melanoma, head and neck, liver or kidney cancer. The rearrangement links TRBV5-5 to TRBJ1-2, with D uncertain. The material was CD4+ or CD8+ T cells sorted from blood, obtained in a trial of the OX40 agonist ivuxolimab. The CDR3 coding sequence is TGTGCCAGCAGCTACGAGGTAGGGTCCCCCCCCTATGGCTACACCTTC. This codes for CASSYEVGSPPYGYTF.